One sample yielded the 27 T cell receptor beta chains listed below, sequenced in a study of shared clonotypes between healthy human individuals. Clones were read by immunoSEQ multiplex PCR, and TCRdb kept only the in-frame ones, dropping some. The profile covers about 590,000 clones, with 95% to 96% appearing a single time and around 0.11% taken by the ten largest. Terminally differentiated effector memory CD45RA+ cells were excluded from the naive CD8 cells, which were CD45RO-negative and positively selected for CCR7. Sequences were obtained from naive CD8+ T cells sorted from blood. These receptors were taken from a woman aged 25 to 39 in good health.

This rearrangement joins TRBV19 to TRBJ1-1; the match to TRBD1 covers 10 bases. Germline CDR1 and CDR2: LNHDA and SQIVND (reference sequence). Losses at the gene ends were 0 bases for V and 4 bases for J; bases not matched to a gene: 8. This CDR3 comprises 17 residues. The CDR3 region has the DNA TGTGCCAGTAGTATAGAAACCGGGACAGGGGTACGCACTGAAGCTTTCTTT. Encoded protein: CASSIETGTGVRTEAFF.

The genes are TRBV6-1 and TRBJ2-5; 7 nucleotides align to TRBD2. The germline CDR1 and CDR2 sequences are MNHNS and SASEGT. The trim removed 3 bases at V and 3 bases at J, leaving 7 bases unmatched. This CDR3 contains 15 residues. CDR3 region: CASSDRTRPKETQYF. CDR3 DNA sequence: TGTGCCAGCAGTGATAGGACTAGACCCAAAGAGACCCAGTACTTC.

The gene calls are TRBV4-1 and TRBJ1-2; the D gene is possibly TRBD1 (5 bases). Germline lookup yields CDR1 MGHRA and CDR2 YSYEKL. This CDR3 comprises 17 residues. V lost 0 bases, J lost 2 bases, and 16 bases lay in between. The CDR3 protein is CASSQEAPGGWNYGYTF. CDR3 bases: TGCGCCAGCAGCCAAGAGGCCCCCGGGGGATGGAACTATGGCTACACCTTC.

The rearrangement links TRBV6-5 to TRBJ2-7; D tentatively reads TRBD1 or TRBD2 (6 bases each). The CDR3 spans 15 residues. Germline lookup yields CDR1 MNHEY and CDR2 SVGAGI. Trimming pared 0 bases from V and 6 bases from J, leaving 15 bases between. In DNA form, the CDR3 reads TGTGCCAGCAGTTACTCCCGAGGGGGGTCCGGCGAGCAGTACTTC. Encoded protein: CASSYSRGGSGEQYF.

The rearrangement links TRBV21-1 to TRBJ1-1. TRBV21-1 is a documented pseudogene. This CDR3 spans 16 amino acids. Here the CDR3 reads CASSNPRRAMDTEAFF. The CDR3 DNA is TGTGCCAGCAGCAACCCGCGAAGGGCGATGGACACTGAAGCTTTCTTT.

This clone was recorded only once. The chain recombines TRBV6-6 with TRBJ1-5; D not certain. The germline CDR1 and CDR2 sequences are MNHNY and SVGAGI (reference sequence). V lost 0 bases to trimming and J lost 7 bases, with 10 bases between them. This CDR3 contains 14 residues. This chain's CDR3 is CASSYSSGIQPQHF. The CDR3 bases are TGTGCCAGCAGTTACTCTTCGGGGATCCAGCCCCAGCATTTT.

This clone was counted only a few times. The gene calls are TRBV7-8 and TRBJ2-1; D perhaps matches TRBD2 (6 bases). CDR3 length: 15 amino acids. V dropped 5 bases and J dropped 5 bases, with 16 bases sitting between them. Germline CDR1 is SGHVS and CDR2 is FQNEAQ. CDR3 residues: CASSPQGLGNNEQFF. The DNA of the CDR3 is TGTGCCAGCAGCCCCCAGGGACTTGGAAACAATGAGCAGTTCTTC. The full variable domain, its missing parts supplied by reference TRBV7-8 and TRBJ2-1, is GAGVSQSPRYKVAKRGQDVALRCDPISGHVSLFWYQQALGQGPEFLTYFQNEAQLDKSGLPSDRFFAERPEGSVSTLKIQRTQQEDSAVYLCASSPQGLGNNEQFFGPGTRLTVL.

This clone is a singleton in its sample. This sequence joins TRBV2 and TRBJ1-4; TRBD1 matches at 10 bases. CDR3 length equals 15 residues. CDR1 and CDR2 from the germline V gene are SNHLY and FYNNEI. V lost 7 bases and J lost 4; bases outside the gene matches: 6. The CDR3 loop reads CASKKGQGLNEKLFF. CDR3 nucleotides: TGTGCCAGCAAAAAGGGACAGGGGCTTAATGAAAAACTGTTTTTT. The complete variable domain, with remaining parts taken from reference TRBV2 and TRBJ1-4, reads EPEVTQTPSHQVTQMGQEVILRCVPISNHLYFYWYRQILGQKVEFLVSFYNNEISEKSEIFDDQFSVERPDGSNFTLKIRSTKLEDSAMYFCASKKGQGLNEKLFFGSGTQLSVL.

This clone has more than one count but fewer than ten. Distinct nucleotide sequences in the sample also encode this CDR3. The chain employs TRBV13 and TRBJ2-7; 8 bases are shared with TRBD1. The junction had 7 bases not matched to a gene; V was cut back by 5 bases and J by 4 bases. The CDR3 extends over 14 amino acids. Per the germline V gene, CDR1 is PRHDT and CDR2 is FYEKMQ (reference sequence). The chain's CDR3 is CASSPGQGGYEQYF. The CDR3 DNA reads as TGTGCCAGCAGCCCCGGACAGGGTGGATACGAGCAGTACTTC.

V gene TRBV5-1 combines with J gene TRBJ2-1, with 9 bases lining up with TRBD2. The CDR3 covers 16 residues. Germline V gene lookup returns CDR1 SGHRS and CDR2 YFSETQ. J lost 6 bases, V lost 4 bases, and 11 bases had no gene match. The CDR3 DNA reads TGCGCCAGCAGCCCCCTAGGTAGCGGGGGAGGCAATGAGCAGTTCTTC. Translation gives CASSPLGSGGGNEQFF.

The chain has TRBV7-9 and TRBJ1-1; D is perhaps TRBD1 (6 bases). This CDR3 has 13 amino acids. Germline V gene sequence: CDR1 SEHNR, CDR2 FQNEAQ (reference sequence). V was trimmed by 6 bases and J by 5 bases, leaving 13 bases between them. The DNA of the CDR3 is TGTGCCAGCAGGGAGACAGGTTCGACTGAAGCTTTCTTT. This sequence encodes CASRETGSTEAFF.

V gene TRBV28 combines with J gene TRBJ1-6; TRBD1 matches at 8 bases. V lost 2 bases to trimming and J lost 8 bases; unmatched junction nucleotides: 11. This CDR3 has 17 residues. The germline gives CDR1 MDHEN, CDR2 SYDVKM. The CDR3 DNA is TGTGCCAGCAGTTTAATCTCTCCGGGACAGGTAGATTCACCCCTCCACTTT. Translation: CASSLISPGQVDSPLHF.

This clone has just one count. This sample includes further DNA sequences coding for the same CDR3. The chain has TRBV30 and TRBJ2-7, with D perhaps matching TRBD1 (5 bases). The CDR3 is made up of 12 amino acids. V lost 0 bases and J lost 5, with 8 bases in between. CDR1 and CDR2 (germline): GTSNPN, SVGIG (reference sequence). As DNA, the CDR3 is TGTGCCTGGAGTGTAGGGGCCCACGAGCAGTACTTC. Translated: CAWSVGAHEQYF.

The V and J genes are TRBV29-1 and TRBJ2-7; 10 nucleotides align to TRBD2. The V gene's germline CDR1 is SQVTM and CDR2 ANQGSEA. The CDR3 covers 17 residues. Losses at the gene ends were 0 bases for V and 1 base for J; bases not matched to a gene: 9. This CDR3 is CSVEDLRTSGGSYEQYF. In DNA form, the CDR3 reads TGCAGCGTTGAAGATCTCCGGACTAGCGGTGGTTCCTACGAGCAGTACTTC.

The V gene is TRBV6-5, the J gene TRBJ1-2; D ambiguous. With 2 bases removed from V and 6 bases from J, the gap between germline ends came to 7 bases. The germline V gene encodes CDR1 MNHEY and CDR2 SVGAGI. The CDR3 is made up of 12 amino acids. Written as DNA, the CDR3 is TGTGCCAGCAGTTACCCCGGGGATGGCTACACCTTC. Its translation is CASSYPGDGYTF.

The V gene is TRBV9, the J gene TRBJ1-2; 9 bases match TRBD1. Germline trimming cut 3 bases from V and 4 bases from J; bases unmatched to any gene: 7. The CDR3 extends over 15 amino acids. CDR1 is SGDLS, CDR2 YYNGEE, per germline. The CDR3 nucleotides are TGTGCCAGCAGCGCTGGACAGGGGTTGGCCTATGGCTACACCTTC. Residues: CASSAGQGLAYGYTF.

This clone has a single count. V usage is TRBV9 and J usage is TRBJ2-5, with 11 nucleotides matching TRBD2. CDR1 and CDR2 from the germline V gene are SGDLS and YYNGEE. The CDR3 contains 17 residues. V lost 8 bases and J lost 3; bases outside the gene matches: 15. The chain's CDR3 is CARYLAGGSNDEETQYF. The CDR3 DNA reads as TGTGCCAGGTATCTAGCGGGAGGAAGTAACGACGAAGAGACCCAGTACTTC.

The CDR3 DNA reads as TGTGCCAGCAGCTTAGCTGGGGCGGGAGGGCCTTATTCAGATACGCAGTATTTT. This codes for CASSLAGAGGPYSDTQYF. The rearrangement joins TRBV7-9 to TRBJ2-3; 9 nucleotides agree with TRBD2. The CDR3 length is 18 residues. V lost 0 bases to trimming and J lost 4 bases; unmatched junction nucleotides: 11. CDR1 and CDR2 from the germline V gene are SEHNR and FQNEAQ (reference sequence).

The CDR3 bases are TGTGCCAGCAGCTTCGGACTAGCGGGAGGAGGGCAAGAGACCCAGTACTTC. Amino acids: CASSFGLAGGGQETQYF. The chain uses TRBV7-8 and TRBJ2-5; 14 bases fit TRBD2. With V trimmed by 3 bases and J by 2 bases, 5 bases remained unmatched. Germline CDR1 SGHVS, CDR2 FQNEAQ. This CDR3 is built from 17 residues.

This clone appeared a single time. The chain employs TRBV5-1 and TRBJ2-2, with 11 positions matching TRBD1. Germline CDR1 is SGHRS and CDR2 is YFSETQ. The CDR3 loop spans 15 amino acids. V was clipped by 5 bases and J by 5 bases; unmatched bases: 5. The CDR3 DNA is TGCGCCAGCAGAGGACAGGGGGCGGGGACCGGGGAGCTGTTTTTT. This sequence encodes CASRGQGAGTGELFF.

The chain joins TRBV9 to TRBJ1-1, with TRBD1 matching over 11 bases. Looked up from germline, CDR1 is SGDLS and CDR2 is YYNGEE. The CDR3 is 15 amino acids. Trimming removed 3 bases from V and 4 bases from J; junction bases left unmatched: 5. CDR3 DNA sequence: TGTGCCAGCAGCGGGACAGGGGGCAGGGTCACTGAAGCTTTCTTT. It yields the protein CASSGTGGRVTEAFF.

The chain has TRBV5-8 and TRBJ1-1, with TRBD1 matching 8 bases. Per the germline V gene, CDR1 is SGHTS and CDR2 is YDEGEE. The CDR3 is made up of 12 amino acids. V was clipped by 0 bases and J by 11 bases; unmatched bases: 3. The CDR3 DNA reads TGTGCCAGCAGCTTGGGGACAGGGTCGGCTTTCTTT. Encoded protein: CASSLGTGSAFF.

This chain uses TRBV28 with TRBJ2-1, with 11 bases aligning to TRBD2. The CDR3 length is 16 residues. V lost 1 base, J lost 9 bases, and 8 bases stayed unmatched. Germline CDR1 is MDHEN and CDR2 is SYDVKM. The CDR3 coding sequence is TGTGCCAGCAGTTTATTACTAGCGGGAGTAAGGGGTGAGCAGTTCTTC. It is translated as CASSLLLAGVRGEQFF.

The V gene is TRBV11-2, the J gene TRBJ2-7; 14 bases agree with TRBD2. This CDR3 has 15 amino acids. Germline V lookup: CDR1 SGHAT, CDR2 FQNNGV. V was pared by 5 bases and J by 7 bases, with 7 bases of the junction left unmatched. The CDR3 is CASSPGLAGAEEQYF. The CDR3 DNA reads TGTGCCAGCAGCCCGGGACTAGCGGGAGCTGAAGAGCAGTACTTC.

The genes are TRBV9 and TRBJ1-1; D remains ambiguous. Germline CDR1 is SGDLS and CDR2 is YYNGEE. V was clipped by 4 bases and J by 4 bases, with 8 bases between them. CDR3 size: 12 residues. The CDR3 DNA sequence: TGTGCCAGCAGCCTAGTAGGCACTGAAGCTTTCTTT. It translates to CASSLVGTEAFF.

The chain carries TRBV28 and TRBJ2-5; D is uncertain. TRBJ2-7 matches the DNA end more closely, so the J call is doubtful. The CDR3 is 12 amino acids. The V gene's germline CDR1 is MDHEN and CDR2 SYDVKM. CDR3 loop: CASSLDNYEQYF. CDR3 bases: TGTGCCAGCAGCTTAGACAACTACGAGCAGTACTTC.

V gene TRBV7-9 combines with J gene TRBJ2-7, with D perhaps TRBD1 (6 bases). Germline V gives CDR1 SEHNR, CDR2 FQNEAQ (reference sequence). V lost 3 bases and J lost 0, with 9 bases in between. This CDR3 has 14 residues. The CDR3 loop is CASSFQDSSYEQYF. The CDR3 DNA follows: TGTGCCAGCAGCTTCCAGGACAGCTCCTACGAGCAGTACTTC. Full variable domain (missing parts from reference TRBV7-9 and TRBJ2-7): DTGVSQNPRHKITKRGQNVTFRCDPISEHNRLYWYRQTLGQGPEFLTYFQNEAQLEKSRLLSDRFSAERPKGSFSTLEIQRTEQGDSAMYLCASSFQDSSYEQYFGPGTRLTVT.